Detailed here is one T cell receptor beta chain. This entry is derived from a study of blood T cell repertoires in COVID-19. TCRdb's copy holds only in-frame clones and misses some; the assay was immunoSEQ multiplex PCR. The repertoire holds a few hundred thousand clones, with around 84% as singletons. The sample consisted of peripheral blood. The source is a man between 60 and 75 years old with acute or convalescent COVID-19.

CDR3 DNA sequence: TGTGCCAGCAGTGAAAATAGAAGATACAATGAGCAGTTCTTC. Its translation is CASSENRRYNEQFF. The rearrangement joins TRBV25-1 to TRBJ2-1; D unresolved. Trimming left V 2 bases short and J 4 bases short, with 9 bases between. The CDR3 is 14 amino acids. CDR1 MGHDK and CDR2 SYGVNS come from the germline V gene.